This T cell receptor beta chain was recovered during a study of T cells in Graves' hyperthyroidism and ophthalmopathy. Study-wide results and caveats: Appearing also in blood were most of the thyroid clonotypes expanded above 0.001.

Within the sample, this clonotype is medium-sized (0.01 to 0.1%). Its antigen is not known. RNA transcripts served as the template for amplifying TCR beta CDR3 regions. HTBI primers drove first-round RT-PCR of the TCR CDR3. One entry per CDR3 protein results from TCRdb running MiXCR on the multiplex PCR reads. The repertoire consists of tens of thousands of distinct CDR3 sequences, with about 49% occurring once and the leading ten covering approximately 6.2%. Patients aged 18 to 65 had newly diagnosed hyperthyroidism lasting under 2 months. Fresh peripheral blood, around 9.3 ml of it, supplied the PBMCs. Sequences were obtained from blood. The TCR comes from a woman between 45 and 65 years old with Graves' hyperthyroidism that later progressed to Graves' ophthalmopathy.

CDR3 sequence: CASTQQGADYGYTF. DNA of the CDR3: TGTGCCAGCACCCAACAGGGGGCTGACTATGGCTACACCTTC. V and J are TRBV2 and TRBJ1-2; 9 nucleotides line up with TRBD1. The ends lost 7 bases at V and 3 bases at J; junction bases unmatched: 6. Germline CDR1 and CDR2: SNHLY and FYNNEI. This CDR3 comprises 14 residues.